The 19 T cell receptor beta chains reported below all come from one sample, sequenced in a study of identical twins. TCRdb re-analysed the 5' RACE reads in MiXCR, keeping a single row per CDR3 protein. Of approximately 700,000 distinct CDR3 sequences in the sample, roughly 6% were seen once. Sequencing used naive T cells sorted from blood. Receptors originate from a man younger than 30 in good health.

The chain recombines TRBV30 with TRBJ1-1; TRBD1 aligns across 9 bases. The junction had 9 bases not matched to a gene; V was cut back by 8 bases and J by 2 bases. The CDR3 totals 14 residues. Looked up from germline, CDR1 is GTSNPN and CDR2 is SVGIG (reference sequence). The CDR3 loop is CAGAGDRVNTEAFF. In nucleotides, the CDR3 is TGTGCCGGGGCAGGGGACAGGGTAAACACTGAAGCTTTCTTT.

The chain combines TRBV29-1 with TRBJ2-3; 9 positions match TRBD2. Germline V gene sequence: CDR1 SQVTM, CDR2 ANQGSEA. The CDR3 spans 17 residues. V was pared by 0 bases and J by 2 bases, with 9 bases of the junction left unmatched. The CDR3 spells CSVEDPLAGILTDTQYF. The CDR3 DNA follows: TGCAGCGTTGAAGACCCACTAGCGGGTATTCTCACAGATACGCAGTATTTT.

The V call is TRBV7-9, the J call TRBJ2-1, with TRBD1 matching 9 bases. This CDR3 has 16 amino acids. Per germline, CDR1 SEHNR and CDR2 FQNEAQ (reference sequence). V was pared by 5 bases and J by 2 bases, with 7 bases of the junction left unmatched. The CDR3 loop reads CASSTLGQGTYNEQFF. CDR3 sequence (DNA): TGTGCCAGCAGCACCCTGGGACAGGGCACCTACAATGAGCAGTTCTTC.

In its sample, this clonotype was seen once. The V call is TRBV29-1, the J call TRBJ2-7; 13 bases are shared with TRBD2. Trimming cost V 3 bases and J 1 base; bases outside gene matches: 6. Germline-derived CDR1 and CDR2 are SQVTM and ANQGSEA. The CDR3 length is 16 residues. CDR3 amino acids: CSVEGLAGHASYEQYF. The CDR3 coding sequence is TGCAGCGTTGAGGGACTAGCGGGACACGCGTCCTACGAGCAGTACTTC.

This clonotype came up many times. This chain connects TRBV10-3 to TRBJ2-7; 10 positions match TRBD1. Germline assignment: CDR1 ENHRY and CDR2 SYGVKD. V dropped 5 bases and J dropped 5; count of bases not matched to a gene: 3. The CDR3 totals 13 residues. The CDR3, as DNA: TGTGCCATCAGTAGGGACAGGGGCAACGAGCAGTACTTC. It is translated as CAISRDRGNEQYF.

V is TRBV7-2 and J is TRBJ1-1; D remains unclear. CDR1 is SGHTA and CDR2 is FQGNSA in the germline V gene. The CDR3 sequence is 17 residues long. V dropped 2 bases and J dropped 2 bases, with 18 bases sitting between them. CDR3 residues: CASSLILNIGVNTEAFF. Here the CDR3 DNA reads TGTGCCAGCAGCTTAATATTAAATATCGGGGTCAACACTGAAGCTTTCTTT. Full variable domain (rest looked up from reference TRBV7-2 and TRBJ1-1): GAGVSQSPSNKVTEKGKDVELRCDPISGHTALYWYRQSLGQGLEFLIYFQGNSAPDKSGLPSDRFSAERTGGSVSTLTIQRTQQEDSAVYLCASSLILNIGVNTEAFFGQGTRLTVV.

This clonotype was recorded at least ten times. The chain uses TRBV25-1 and TRBJ1-2; 10 bases line up with TRBD1. J gave up 4 bases and V 7 bases, and 3 bases lay outside the gene matches. The V gene's germline CDR1 is MGHDK and CDR2 SYGVNS. The CDR3 has 13 residues. The DNA for the CDR3 is TGTGCCAGCACCCGGACAGGGGGCTATGGCTACACCTTC. It translates to CASTRTGGYGYTF.

This rearrangement joins TRBV5-6 to TRBJ1-4, with 9 positions matching TRBD1. The CDR3 covers 14 residues. The V gene end was trimmed by 5 bases and the J gene end by 8 bases; junction bases not matched to a gene: 7. Germline V gives CDR1 SGHDT, CDR2 YYEEEE. The CDR3 DNA reads as TGTGCCAGCAGGATATGGGACAGGGAGGAAAAACTGTTTTTT. Translation: CASRIWDREEKLFF. Supplemented by reference TRBV5-6 and TRBJ1-4, the full variable domain reads DAGVTQSPTHLIKTRGQQVTLRCSPKSGHDTVSWYQQALGQGPQFIFQYYEEEERQRGNFPDRFSGHQFPNYSSELNVNALLLGDSALYLCASRIWDREEKLFFGSGTQLSVL.

This clonotype was observed at least ten times. The V call is TRBV29-1, the J call TRBJ1-1; perhaps TRBD1 as D (5 bases). V lost 6 bases and J 6 bases, leaving 11 bases between the germline ends. The germline V gene has CDR1 SQVTM and CDR2 ANQGSEA. The CDR3 spans 11 residues. CDR3 DNA sequence: TGCAGCGTGGACGGGACTTCTGAAGCTTTCTTT. Its translation: CSVDGTSEAFF.

This clonotype has a count of ten or more. The V call is TRBV9, the J call TRBJ2-1, with 13 nucleotides matching TRBD2. The CDR3 covers 16 residues. Germline CDR1 and CDR2: SGDLS and YYNGEE. Trimming removed 4 bases from V and 11 bases from J; junction bases left unmatched: 12. CDR3 region: CASSLSGRTSGSQQFF. The CDR3 DNA reads as TGTGCCAGCAGCCTTTCCGGTAGGACTAGCGGGAGTCAGCAGTTCTTC. Supplemented by reference TRBV9 and TRBJ2-1, the full variable domain reads DSGVTQTPKHLITATGQRVTLRCSPRSGDLSVYWYQQSLDQGLQFLIQYYNGEERAKGNILERFSAQQFPDLHSELNLSSLELGDSALYFCASSLSGRTSGSQQFFGPGTRLTVL.

This clonotype was detected ten times or more. The chain combines TRBV12-3 or TRBV12-4 with TRBJ1-1, with D possibly matching TRBD1 (6 bases). Trimming shortened V by 6 bases and J by 1 base, and 12 bases separated the two germline ends. CDR3 length: 14 residues. The CDR3: CASRKGTQNTEAFF. The CDR3 DNA sequence: TGTGCCAGCAGGAAAGGGACACAGAACACTGAAGCTTTCTTT.

There are many counts of this clonotype. This rearrangement joins TRBV20-1 to TRBJ2-5, with 8 positions matching TRBD2. With 3 bases clipped from V and 2 bases from J, the junction kept 8 bases outside the gene matches. The CDR3 has 15 amino acids. The V gene's germline CDR1 is DFQATT and CDR2 SNEGSKA (reference sequence). This CDR3 is CSASVLAETQETQYF. CDR3 bases: TGCAGTGCTAGCGTACTAGCGGAAACTCAAGAGACCCAGTACTTC.

This clonotype was counted at least ten times. The V call is TRBV6-1, the J call TRBJ1-3, with D tentatively TRBD1 (6 bases). With 6 bases removed from V and 4 bases from J, the gap between germline ends came to 19 bases. The CDR3 runs 16 residues. The germline V gene has CDR1 MNHNS and CDR2 SASEGT. CDR3 coding DNA: TGTGCCAGCAGGAGGGGGACACGCCTGATAGGAAACACCATATATTTT. Residues: CASRRGTRLIGNTIYF.

This clonotype showed up many times. V is TRBV12-3 or TRBV12-4 and J is TRBJ2-3, with 9 bases fitting TRBD2. There are 17 residues in the CDR3. V lost 4 bases to trimming and J lost 1 base; unmatched junction nucleotides: 9. The CDR3: CASSSELAGDRTDTQYF. For the CDR3, the DNA is TGTGCCAGCAGTTCCGAATTAGCGGGAGATCGCACAGATACGCAGTATTTT.

This clonotype came up a few times. The chain carries TRBV5-5 and TRBJ2-1; weak D call: TRBD2 (6 bases). With 8 bases removed from V and 7 bases from J, the gap between germline ends came to 19 bases. The germline CDR1 and CDR2 sequences are SGHKS and YYEKEE (reference sequence). The CDR3 totals 14 residues. The CDR3 loop reads CASSRLVGTNEQFF. DNA for the CDR3: TGTGCCAGTTCCAGACTAGTTGGTACGAATGAGCAGTTCTTC.

The sample holds many counts of this clonotype. V usage is TRBV6-1 and J usage is TRBJ1-6; a possible D gene is TRBD1 (6 bases). Trimming took 6 bases from V and 6 from J, leaving 18 bases between them. The CDR3 consists of 16 residues. CDR1 MNHNS and CDR2 SASEGT come from the germline V gene. CDR3 amino acids: CASSTTGMGSNSPLHF. In DNA, the CDR3 is TGTGCCAGCAGCACGACAGGAATGGGGAGTAATTCACCCCTCCACTTT.

This chain links TRBV27 with TRBJ2-7, with 10 bases aligning to TRBD1. CDR3 length: 16 residues. J was trimmed by 3 bases and V by 5 bases; bases with no gene match: 10. CDR1 MNHEY and CDR2 SMNVEV come from the germline V gene (reference sequence). The CDR3 spells CASSPRTGGFFYEQYF. The CDR3 DNA reads TGTGCCAGCAGTCCCCGGACAGGGGGATTTTTCTACGAGCAGTACTTC.

The chain uses TRBV4-2 and TRBJ1-1; 8 nucleotides agree with TRBD1. CDR3 length equals 15 residues. Looked up from germline, CDR1 is LGHNA and CDR2 is YNFKEQ. The ends lost 4 bases at V and 4 bases at J; junction bases unmatched: 8. This CDR3 reads CASSRTGKSRTEAFF. The DNA for the CDR3 is TGTGCCAGCAGCCGGACAGGGAAATCTCGCACTGAAGCTTTCTTT.

V gene TRBV20-1 combines with J gene TRBJ2-7; D unresolved. V lost 3 bases, J lost 2 bases, and 14 bases lay in between. CDR1 and CDR2 (germline): DFQATT, SNEGSKA (reference sequence). This CDR3 has 14 amino acids. In DNA, the CDR3 is TGCAGTGCTAGTAATCTGCGCGCCCCCTACGAGCAGTACGTC. It yields the protein CSASNLRAPYEQYV.